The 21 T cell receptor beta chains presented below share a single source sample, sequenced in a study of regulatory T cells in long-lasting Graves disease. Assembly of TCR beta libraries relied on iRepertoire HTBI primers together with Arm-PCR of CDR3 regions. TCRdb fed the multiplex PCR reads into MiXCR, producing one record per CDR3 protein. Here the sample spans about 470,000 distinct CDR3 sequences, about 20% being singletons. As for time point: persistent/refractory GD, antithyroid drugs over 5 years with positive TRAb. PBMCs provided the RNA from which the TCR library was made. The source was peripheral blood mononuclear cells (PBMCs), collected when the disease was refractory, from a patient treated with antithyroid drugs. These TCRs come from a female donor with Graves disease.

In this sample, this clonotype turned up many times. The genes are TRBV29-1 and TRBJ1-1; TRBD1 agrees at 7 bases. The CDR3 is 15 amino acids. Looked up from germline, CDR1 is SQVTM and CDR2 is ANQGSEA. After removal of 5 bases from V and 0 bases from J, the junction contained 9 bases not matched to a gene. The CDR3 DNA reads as TGCAGCGTTTACGGGACAGCAGCCGTGAACACTGAAGCTTTCTTT. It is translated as CSVYGTAAVNTEAFF.

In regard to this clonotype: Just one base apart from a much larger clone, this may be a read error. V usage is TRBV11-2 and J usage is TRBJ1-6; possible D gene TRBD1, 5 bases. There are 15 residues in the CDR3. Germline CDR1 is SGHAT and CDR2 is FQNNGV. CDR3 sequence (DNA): TGTGCCGGCAGCTTAGAAAGGCATGGGGGTTCACCCCTCCACTTT. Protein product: CAGSLERHGGSPLHF.

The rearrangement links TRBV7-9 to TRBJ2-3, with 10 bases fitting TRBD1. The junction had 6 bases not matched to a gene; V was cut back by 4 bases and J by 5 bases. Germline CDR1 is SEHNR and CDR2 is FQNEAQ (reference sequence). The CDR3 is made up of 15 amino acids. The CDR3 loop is CASSSDRGHKDTQYF. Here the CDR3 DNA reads TGTGCCAGCAGCTCCGACAGGGGGCATAAAGATACGCAGTATTTT.

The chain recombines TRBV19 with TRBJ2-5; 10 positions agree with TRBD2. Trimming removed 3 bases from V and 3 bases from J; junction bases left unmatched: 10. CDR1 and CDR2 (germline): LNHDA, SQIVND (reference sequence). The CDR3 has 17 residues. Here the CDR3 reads CASSISSSGLAEETQYF. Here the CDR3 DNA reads TGTGCCAGTAGTATTTCGAGTTCCGGACTAGCGGAAGAGACCCAGTACTTC.

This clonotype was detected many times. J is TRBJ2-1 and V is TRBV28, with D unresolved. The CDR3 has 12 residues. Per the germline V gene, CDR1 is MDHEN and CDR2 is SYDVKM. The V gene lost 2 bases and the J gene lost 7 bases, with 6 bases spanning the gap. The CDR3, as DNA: TGTGCCAGCAGTTTAAGTGGGAATGAGCAGTTCTTC. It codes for CASSLSGNEQFF.

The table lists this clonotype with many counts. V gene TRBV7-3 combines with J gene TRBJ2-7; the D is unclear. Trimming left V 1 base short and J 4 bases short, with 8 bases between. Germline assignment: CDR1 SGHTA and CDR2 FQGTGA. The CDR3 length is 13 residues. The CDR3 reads CASSLIGQYEQYF. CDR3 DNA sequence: TGTGCCAGCAGCTTAATCGGCCAATACGAGCAGTACTTC. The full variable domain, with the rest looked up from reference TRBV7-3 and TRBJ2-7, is GAGVSQTPSNKVTEKGKYVELRCDPISGHTALYWYRQSLGQGPEFLIYFQGTGAADDSGLPNDRFFAVRPEGSVSTLKIQRTERGDSAVYLCASSLIGQYEQYFGPGTRLTVT.

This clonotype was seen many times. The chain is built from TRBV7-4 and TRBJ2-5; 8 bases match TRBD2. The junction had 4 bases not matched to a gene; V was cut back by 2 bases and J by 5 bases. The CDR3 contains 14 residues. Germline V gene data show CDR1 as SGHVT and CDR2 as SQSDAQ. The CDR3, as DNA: TGTGCCAGCAGCTTACTCGGGAGGGATGAGACCCAGTACTTC. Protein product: CASSLLGRDETQYF.

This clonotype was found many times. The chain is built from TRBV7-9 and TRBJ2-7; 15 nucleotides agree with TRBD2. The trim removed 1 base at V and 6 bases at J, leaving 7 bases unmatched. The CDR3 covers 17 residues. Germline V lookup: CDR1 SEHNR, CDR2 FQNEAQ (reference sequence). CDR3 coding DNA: TGTGCCAGCAGCTTAGGCCGGACTAGCGGGAGGGCAGGCGAGCAGTACTTC. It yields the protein CASSLGRTSGRAGEQYF.

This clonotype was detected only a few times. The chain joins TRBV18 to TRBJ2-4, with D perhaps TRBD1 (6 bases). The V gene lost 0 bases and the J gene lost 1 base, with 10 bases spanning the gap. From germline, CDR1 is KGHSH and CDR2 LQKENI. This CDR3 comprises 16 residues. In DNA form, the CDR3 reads TGTGCCAGCTCACCACCGGCAGGGGAGGCCAAAAACATTCAGTACTTC. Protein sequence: CASSPPAGEAKNIQYF.

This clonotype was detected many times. For the CDR3, the DNA is TGCAGCGTTGCTCCCGTCCGGGCGAACACTGAAGCTTTCTTT. Protein product: CSVAPVRANTEAFF. The rearrangement joins TRBV29-1 to TRBJ1-1; D remains ambiguous. Trimming removed 4 bases at V and 1 base at J, with 13 bases between. Germline lookup yields CDR1 SQVTM and CDR2 ANQGSEA. CDR3 size: 14 residues.

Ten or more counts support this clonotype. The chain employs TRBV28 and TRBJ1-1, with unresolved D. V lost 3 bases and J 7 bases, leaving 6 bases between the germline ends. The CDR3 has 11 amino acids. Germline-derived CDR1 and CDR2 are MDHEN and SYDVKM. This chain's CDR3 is CASSFVSEAFF. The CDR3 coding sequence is TGTGCCAGCAGTTTTGTGAGTGAAGCTTTCTTT.

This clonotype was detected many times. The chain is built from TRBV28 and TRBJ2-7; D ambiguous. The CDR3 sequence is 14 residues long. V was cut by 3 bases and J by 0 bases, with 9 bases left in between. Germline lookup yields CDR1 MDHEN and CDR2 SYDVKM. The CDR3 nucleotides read TGTGCCAGCAGTTTTCTGAGTAACTCCTACGAGCAGTACTTC. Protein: CASSFLSNSYEQYF.

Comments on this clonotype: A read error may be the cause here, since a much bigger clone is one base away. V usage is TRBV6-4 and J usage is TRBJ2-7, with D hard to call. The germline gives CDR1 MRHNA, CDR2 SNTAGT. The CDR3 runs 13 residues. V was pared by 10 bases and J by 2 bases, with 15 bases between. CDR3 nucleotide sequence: TGTGCCACCCCGACTGGTCTTGCCTACGAGCAGTACTTC. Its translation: CATPTGLAYEQYF.

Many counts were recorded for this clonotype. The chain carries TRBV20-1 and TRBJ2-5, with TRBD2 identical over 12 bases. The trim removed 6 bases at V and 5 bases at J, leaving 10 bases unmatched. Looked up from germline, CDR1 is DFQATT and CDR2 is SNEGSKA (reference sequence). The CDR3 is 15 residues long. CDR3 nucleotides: TGCAGTGCCCAACAGGGACTAGCGGGTAGGGAGACCCAGTACTTC. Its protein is CSAQQGLAGRETQYF.

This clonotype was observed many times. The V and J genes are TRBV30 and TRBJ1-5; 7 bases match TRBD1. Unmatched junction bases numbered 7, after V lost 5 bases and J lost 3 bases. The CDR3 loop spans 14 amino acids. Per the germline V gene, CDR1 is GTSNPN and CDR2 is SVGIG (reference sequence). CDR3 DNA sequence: TGTGCCTGGGCGACCGACAGGGCCAATCAGCCCCAGCATTTT. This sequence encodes CAWATDRANQPQHF.

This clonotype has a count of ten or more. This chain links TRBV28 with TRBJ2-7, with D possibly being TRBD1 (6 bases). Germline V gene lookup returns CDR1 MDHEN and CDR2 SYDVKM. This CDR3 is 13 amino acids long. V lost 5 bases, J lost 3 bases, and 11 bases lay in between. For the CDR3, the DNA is TGTGCCAGCAGTATGACAGGTTACTACGAGCAGTACTTC. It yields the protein CASSMTGYYEQYF.

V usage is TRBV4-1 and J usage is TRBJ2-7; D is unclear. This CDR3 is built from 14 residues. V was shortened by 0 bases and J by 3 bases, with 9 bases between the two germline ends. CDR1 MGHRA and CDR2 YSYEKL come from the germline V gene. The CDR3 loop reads CASSQDYDNYEQYF. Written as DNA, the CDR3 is TGCGCCAGCAGCCAAGATTATGACAACTACGAGCAGTACTTC.

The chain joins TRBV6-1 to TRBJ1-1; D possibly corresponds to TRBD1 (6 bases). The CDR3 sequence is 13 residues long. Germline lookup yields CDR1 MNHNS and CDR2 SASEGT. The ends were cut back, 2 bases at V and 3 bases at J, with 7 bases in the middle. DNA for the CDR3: TGTGCCAGCAGTGAACAGGGGTACACTGAAGCTTTCTTT. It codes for CASSEQGYTEAFF.

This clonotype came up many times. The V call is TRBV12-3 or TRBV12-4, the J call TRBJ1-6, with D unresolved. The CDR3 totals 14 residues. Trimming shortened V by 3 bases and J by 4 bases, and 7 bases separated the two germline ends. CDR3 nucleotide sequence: TGTGCCAGCAGTTTGGAGTCTTATAATTCACCCCTCCACTTT. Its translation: CASSLESYNSPLHF.

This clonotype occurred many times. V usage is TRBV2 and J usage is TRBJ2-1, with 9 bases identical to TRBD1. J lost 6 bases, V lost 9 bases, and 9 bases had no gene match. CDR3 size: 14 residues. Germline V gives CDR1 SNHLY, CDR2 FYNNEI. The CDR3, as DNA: TGTGCCAGTAAGTCCGGGACAGGGTCCAATGAGCAGTTCTTC. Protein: CASKSGTGSNEQFF.

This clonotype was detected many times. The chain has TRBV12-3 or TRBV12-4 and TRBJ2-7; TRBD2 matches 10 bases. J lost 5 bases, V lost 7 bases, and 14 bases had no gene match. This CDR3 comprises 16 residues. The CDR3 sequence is CASNHLKAGGPHEQYF. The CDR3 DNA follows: TGTGCCAGCAATCATCTTAAAGCGGGAGGGCCACACGAGCAGTACTTC.